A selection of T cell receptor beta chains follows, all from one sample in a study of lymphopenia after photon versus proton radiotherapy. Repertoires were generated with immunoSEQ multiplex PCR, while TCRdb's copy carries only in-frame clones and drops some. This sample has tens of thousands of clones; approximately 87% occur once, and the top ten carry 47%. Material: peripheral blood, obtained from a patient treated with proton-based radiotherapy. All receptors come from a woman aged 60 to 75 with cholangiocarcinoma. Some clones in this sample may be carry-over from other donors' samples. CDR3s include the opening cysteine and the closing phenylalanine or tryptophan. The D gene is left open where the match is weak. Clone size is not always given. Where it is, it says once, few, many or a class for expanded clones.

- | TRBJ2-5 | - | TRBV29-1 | TGCAGCGTTGGCAGGAACCAAGAGACCCAGTACTTC | CSVGRNQETQYF
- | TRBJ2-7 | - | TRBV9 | TGTGCCAGCAGCGTAGATTACGGCAGGGCGTACGAGCAGTACTTC | CASSVDYGRAYEQYF
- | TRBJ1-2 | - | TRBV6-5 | TGTGCCAGCAGCTACGGACGGGGTTTAGGCTACACCTTC | CASSYGRGLGYTF
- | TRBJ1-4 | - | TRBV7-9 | TGTGCCAGCAGCTCGAGAGGGGGAGGTGAAAAACTGTTTTTT | CASSSRGGGEKLFF
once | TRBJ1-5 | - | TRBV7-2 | TGTGCCAGCAGCTTAGTGAGGGGAAACCAGCCCCAGCATTTT | CASSLVRGNQPQHF
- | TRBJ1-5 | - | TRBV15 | TGTGCCACCAGCAGAGATTCTGGAACGGAACATTTT | CATSRDSGTEHF
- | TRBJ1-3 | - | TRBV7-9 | TGTGCCAGCAGCTTAAGTACTGGAAACACCATATATTTT | CASSLSTGNTIYF
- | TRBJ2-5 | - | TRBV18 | TGTGCCAGCTCACACCAACACGAGTACCAAGAGACCCAGTACTTC | CASSHQHEYQETQYF
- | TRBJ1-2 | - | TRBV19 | TGTGCCAGTAGTATAGGGGGACTGGGCTATGGCTACACCTTC | CASSIGGLGYGYTF
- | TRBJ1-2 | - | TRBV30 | TGTGCCTGGAGTGTACGGGGCGGGGCCCTTGGCTACACCTTC | CAWSVRGGALGYTF
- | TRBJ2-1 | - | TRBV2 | TGTGCCAGCAGTGAATTTACAGGGAGCGTCTACAATGAGCAGTTCTTC | CASSEFTGSVYNEQFF
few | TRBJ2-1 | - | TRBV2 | TGTGCCAGCAGTGAGTCTCCCTTAGATGGGGAGCAGTTCTTC | CASSESPLDGEQFF
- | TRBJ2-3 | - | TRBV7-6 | TGTGCCAGCAGCCGGGGACCTGTCCCCACAGATACGCAGTATTTT | CASSRGPVPTDTQYF
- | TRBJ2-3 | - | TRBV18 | TGTGCCAGCTCACCACCTTCAGGTGATACGCAGTATTTT | CASSPPSGDTQYF
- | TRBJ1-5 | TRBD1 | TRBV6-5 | TGTGCCAGCACCCAGGGGGGAAGGCAGCCCCAGCATTTT | CASTQGGRQPQHF
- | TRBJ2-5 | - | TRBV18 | TGTGCCAGCTCACCCCAAGCGGAGACCCAGTACTTC | CASSPQAETQYF
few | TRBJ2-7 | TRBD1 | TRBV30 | TGTGCCTCCAGGAACAGGGGTTGGTATTACTTC | CASRNRGWYYF
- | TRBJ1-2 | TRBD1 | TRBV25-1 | TGTGCCAGCAGGGCAACAGGGGTTTACTATGGCTACACCTTC | CASRATGVYYGYTF
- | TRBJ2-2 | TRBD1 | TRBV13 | TGTGCCAGCAGCTTAACAGGGGTTCCCGGGGAGCTGTTTTTT | CASSLTGVPGELFF
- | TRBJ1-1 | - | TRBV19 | TGTGCCAGTAGTATGACCAGAGGGACTGAAGCTTTCTTT | CASSMTRGTEAFF
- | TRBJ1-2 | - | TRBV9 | TGTGCCAGCAGCGTAGCGATTGGGGGGCAAAGCTATGGCTACACCTTC | CASSVAIGGQSYGYTF
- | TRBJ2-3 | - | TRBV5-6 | TGTGCCAGCAGCTTGGAAAGGGAGCGCACAGATACGCAGTATTTT | CASSLERERTDTQYF
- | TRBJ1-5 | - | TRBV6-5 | TGTGCCAGCAAAGCGGTCGGACGGAATCAGCCCCAGCATTTT | CASKAVGRNQPQHF
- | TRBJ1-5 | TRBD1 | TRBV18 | TGTGCCAGCTCAGGACAGGGAACGAACAATCAGCCCCAGCATTTT | CASSGQGTNNQPQHF